The table lists the clone carrying this TCR beta chain with a count of one. The repertoire was sequenced with immunoSEQ multiplex PCR; TCRdb's copy has only in-frame clones and lacks some. The sample has 80,000 to 100,000 clones; 80% to 95% are singletons. Germline V gives CDR1 LNHNV, CDR2 YYDKDF (reference sequence). With 3 bases removed from V and 2 bases from J, the gap between germline ends came to 13 bases. The CDR3 has 15 residues. This sample was included in a study of T cell changes during pregnancy in multiple sclerosis. This TCR came from a female donor with multiple sclerosis, enrolled in a pregnancy study. The genes are TRBV15 and TRBJ1-2, with D possibly TRBD1 on 6 matching bases. This specimen was peripheral blood, taken in the first trimester of pregnancy. Here the CDR3 reads CATSSQRGLNYGYTF. CDR3 in DNA: TGTGCCACCAGCAGCCAAAGGGGGTTAAACTATGGCTACACCTTC.